This is a list of T cell receptor beta chains from one sample in a study of shared T cell receptors in the human thymus. Data came from immunoSEQ multiplex PCR; TCRdb stores just in-frame clones and leaves some out. The data show about 380,000 clones, just under 95% seen once. The specimen sequenced was thymocytes. The source of these receptors is a human donor. Both conserved end residues are part of each CDR3. A D gene is named only where the DNA matches it firmly. Rows may omit the clone size; those that give it use once, few, many or a size class.

J gene | V gene | clone size | D gene | CDR3 DNA | CDR3 protein
TRBJ2-4 | TRBV11-2 | - | TRBD2 | TGTGCCAGCAGCCCGCGACTAGCGGGAGTTCGTAACATTCAGTACTTC | CASSPRLAGVRNIQYF
TRBJ2-6 | TRBV27 | - | - | TGTGCCAGCAGTGAACAGGTTAGCTCTGGGGCCAACGTCCTGACTTTC | CASSEQVSSGANVLTF
TRBJ1-1 | TRBV10-3 | - | - | TGTGCCACCGCCCCCCGACAGTCTATTATGAACACTGAAGCTTTCTTT | CATAPRQSIMNTEAFF
TRBJ2-1 | TRBV6-6 | once | TRBD2 | TGTGCCAGCAAGCGGGAGGGCCTGGGTGAGCAGTTCTTC | CASKREGLGEQFF
TRBJ1-1 | TRBV9 | - | - | TGTGCCAGCAGCGGTCTGGGGTTGAACACTGAAGCTTTCTTT | CASSGLGLNTEAFF
TRBJ2-3 | TRBV6-4 | once | - | TGTGCCAGCAGTGAAACCGGGACAGATACGCAGTATTTT | CASSETGTDTQYF
TRBJ1-1 | TRBV19 | - | TRBD1 | TGTGCCAGTAGTTCCCCGGGGGGACAGTGGAACACTGAAGCTTTCTTT | CASSSPGGQWNTEAFF
TRBJ2-7 | TRBV19 | - | TRBD2 | TGTGCCAGTAGTAAGACGGGACTAGCGGGAGGGCCTGAGCAGTACTTC | CASSKTGLAGGPEQYF
TRBJ2-3 | TRBV27 | - | TRBD1 | TGTGCCAGCAGTTTAATTGGGACAGCCACAGATACGCAGTATTTT | CASSLIGTATDTQYF
TRBJ2-5 | TRBV7-9 | once | TRBD1 | TGTGCCAGCAGATTGACAGGGCAAGAGACCCAGTACTTC | CASRLTGQETQYF
TRBJ2-7 | TRBV19 | - | - | TGTGCCAGTAGTATCGGAGCGACAGGCGATCCCTACGAGCAGTACTTC | CASSIGATGDPYEQYF
TRBJ1-1 | TRBV7-8 | - | TRBD1 | TGTGCCAGCAGCGACAGGGGGTCGAACACTGAAGCTTTCTTT | CASSDRGSNTEAFF
TRBJ2-7 | TRBV27 | - | - | TGTGCCAGCAGCCCCCCTGAGACAGTAATTCCCTACGAGCAGTACTTC | CASSPPETVIPYEQYF
TRBJ2-7 | TRBV14 | - | - | TGTGCCAGCAGCCTCAACGACAGGGGGGATAGCGGGAGCCACGAGCAGTACTTC | CASSLNDRGDSGSHEQYF
TRBJ1-5 | TRBV5-6 | - | TRBD1 | TGTGCCAGCAGCTTGTCCGGACAGGGTTATCAGCCCCAGCATTTT | CASSLSGQGYQPQHF
TRBJ1-2 | TRBV12-5 | - | TRBD1 | TGTGCTAGTGGGGACAGGGGGCAAGGAGGCTACACCTTC | CASGDRGQGGYTF
TRBJ2-5 | TRBV5-1 | - | - | TGCGCCAGCAGCGTATCAGGCCGGGAGACCCAGTACTTC | CASSVSGRETQYF
TRBJ2-3 | TRBV20-1 | - | - | TGCAGCTGCTGCGATACGCAGTATTTT | CSCCDTQYF
TRBJ2-7 | TRBV7-8 | - | TRBD1 | TGTGCCAGCAGCTTATCCGGGACAGGGCCGTACGAGCAGTACTTC | CASSLSGTGPYEQYF
TRBJ2-1 | TRBV9 | once | TRBD2 | TGTGCCAGCAGCGTGGCTAGCGGGAGATTTGACTACAATGAGCAGTTCTTC | CASSVASGRFDYNEQFF
TRBJ1-5 | TRBV5-8 | - | - | TGTGCCAGCAGCTTGACAGGGACCGACCTCAATCAGCCCCAGCATTTT | CASSLTGTDLNQPQHF
TRBJ1-1 | TRBV6-5 | - | - | TGTGCCAGCAGTTTAGATGGGAGCAACACTGAAGCTTTCTTT | CASSLDGSNTEAFF
TRBJ2-7 | TRBV28 | - | - | TGTGCCAGCAGCTATGACAGGAGTCACTCCTACGAGCAGTACTTC | CASSYDRSHSYEQYF
TRBJ1-5 | TRBV28 | - | TRBD1 | TGTGCCAGCGGAACGCTCCGGGACAGGGAAAGCAATCAGCCCCAGCATTTT | CASGTLRDRESNQPQHF
TRBJ2-7 | TRBV7-7 | - | TRBD2 | TGTGCCAGCAGCTTTTGGGACTACTCCTACGAGCAGTACTTC | CASSFWDYSYEQYF
TRBJ1-3 | TRBV4-2 | - | - | TGTGCCAGCAGCCTTCCGGACAGCGAGGGAAACACCATATATTTT | CASSLPDSEGNTIYF
TRBJ2-7 | TRBV6-1 | once | - | TGTGCCAGCGCAGAAAGCTTGAGCTCCTACGAGCAGTACTTC | CASAESLSSYEQYF
TRBJ1-1 | TRBV28 | - | TRBD1 | TGTGCCAGCAGTTCGACAGGGCTTGAAGCTTTCTTT | CASSSTGLEAFF
TRBJ2-7 | TRBV5-4 | - | - | TGTGCCAGCAGCTTGGGTTACGAGCAGTACTTC | CASSLGYEQYF
TRBJ2-3 | TRBV10-1 | once | TRBD2 | TGCGCCAGGCCGACTAGCGGGAGATATCCTGTAGATACGCAGTATTTT | CARPTSGRYPVDTQYF
TRBJ2-3 | TRBV7-2 | - | - | TGTGCCAGCAGCTTTGAACGGCAGGGGACGGATACGCAGTATTTT | CASSFERQGTDTQYF
TRBJ1-5 | TRBV28 | - | TRBD1 | TGTGCCAGCAGTTTATGCGGACAGGCTCCCTACAGCAATCAGCCCCAGCATTTT | CASSLCGQAPYSNQPQHF
TRBJ2-3 | TRBV6-4 | once | TRBD1 | TGTGCCAGCAGTGACTTAGGACAGGGCACAGATACGCAGTATTTT | CASSDLGQGTDTQYF
TRBJ2-3 | TRBV4-1 | - | TRBD2 | TGCGCCAGCAGCCAAGATCGTCTAGCGGGACTGAGAGATACGCAGTATTTT | CASSQDRLAGLRDTQYF
TRBJ1-4 | TRBV7-2 | - | - | TGTGCCAGCAGCTTAGAAAGGCCGGGGCATGAAAAACTGTTTTTT | CASSLERPGHEKLFF
TRBJ2-5 | TRBV7-9 | - | - | TGTGCCAGCAGCTTAGGGGGGCTGGAGGAGACCCAGTACTTC | CASSLGGLEETQYF
TRBJ2-6 | TRBV7-3 | - | - | TGTGCCAGCAGCACTACAGAGCCCTCTGGGGCCAACGTCCTGACTTTC | CASSTTEPSGANVLTF
TRBJ2-7 | TRBV5-8 | - | TRBD1 | TGTGCCAGCAGCTTGGCTGGGACAGGACAGGGCTGGAGGGACGAGCAGTACTTC | CASSLAGTGQGWRDEQYF
TRBJ2-1 | TRBV7-3 | - | - | TGTGCCAGCAGCCCGCAGGGCGGTGGGTCCCGTGAGCAGTTCTTC | CASSPQGGGSREQFF
TRBJ2-5 | TRBV14 | - | - | TGTGCCAGCAGTCCAAGAGGGATTCAGGAGACCCAGTACTTC | CASSPRGIQETQYF
TRBJ2-1 | TRBV15 | - | - | TGTGCCACCAGCAGATGGACAGTCAATGAGCAGTTCTTC | CATSRWTVNEQFF
TRBJ2-2 | TRBV10-1 | few | - | TGCGCCAGCAGTGACCAGGGTCTTACCGGGGAGCTGTTTTTT | CASSDQGLTGELFF
TRBJ2-3 | TRBV7-3 | once | - | TGTGCCAGCAGCCCCTGGGGGGGCAGAGATACGCAGTATTTT | CASSPWGGRDTQYF
TRBJ2-3 | TRBV30 | - | TRBD2 | TGTGCCTGGGGGGGACTAGCGGGAGCCCCAGATACGCAGTATTTT | CAWGGLAGAPDTQYF